This TCR beta chain was recovered during a study of identical twins. Germline V gene data show CDR1 as SNHLY and CDR2 as FYNNEI. The junction had 5 bases not matched to a gene; V was cut back by 3 bases and J by 6 bases. This CDR3 is 15 amino acids long. Study-level findings and limits: Models predicted less out-of-frame TCR alpha sharing in monozygotic twins than was found. Zero-insertion analyses could be partly confounded by invariant MAIT and iNKT cells.

The table lists this clonotype with a count of one. Antigen specificity is unknown. TCRdb itself ran the 5' RACE reads through MiXCR, one entry per CDR3 protein. The sample includes around 280,000 distinct CDR3 sequences, less than 9% of them seen just once. This same sample was also taken into another study, of yellow fever vaccine responses in identical twins.

The genes are TRBV2 and TRBJ2-2, with 9 bases identical to TRBD2. The sequence was collected from a woman aged 18-30 years in good health. The specimen sequenced was memory (CD45RO+) T cells sorted from blood. CDR3 coding DNA: TGTGCCAGCAGTGAGGGGACTAGCCGGTCCGGGGAGCTGTTTTTT. This gives the protein CASSEGTSRSGELFF. Combining the CDR3 with reference TRBV2 and TRBJ2-2 gives the whole variable domain EPEVTQTPSHQVTQMGQEVILRCVPISNHLYFYWYRQILGQKVEFLVSFYNNEISEKSEIFDDQFSVERPDGSNFTLKIRSTKLEDSAMYFCASSEGTSRSGELFFGEGSRLTVL.